The present TCR beta chain was sequenced within a study of cytomegalovirus exposure and HLA in healthy donors. Study in general: From donors who were HLA-typed, an early data release held approximately 91 million unique TCRs.

Vbeta (60) and Jbeta (13) primers were used in the PCR. Clones were read by immunoSEQ multiplex PCR, and TCRdb kept only the in-frame ones, dropping some. The sample contains fewer than 200,000 clones, approximately 84% of which appear only once. This clonotype was sampled from a girl under three years old in good health and CMV-seronegative. The sequencing sample was made of PBMCs.

The CDR3 here is CASSGTRDRGHEQYF. Here the CDR3 DNA reads TGTGCCAGCAGTGGTACCCGGGACAGGGGCCACGAGCAGTACTTC. V and J are TRBV2 and TRBJ2-7; 10 nucleotides agree with TRBD1. The germline gives CDR1 SNHLY, CDR2 FYNNEI. The CDR3 covers 15 residues. Trimming took 4 bases from V and 5 from J; bases not matched to a gene: 8.